These 5 T cell receptor beta chains were sequenced from one sample in a study of human T cells and chemical hapten exposure. MiXCR, run by TCRdb on the RACE reads, gives a single entry per CDR3 protein. This table holds roughly 36,000 distinct CDR3 sequences, about 9.4% found once. The time point denotes: pre-sensitization, week 0. Treatment described: therapeutic diphenylcyclopropenone sensitization with weekly scalp DPC. It was from unfractionated whole blood that total RNA was extracted. The sequences come from whole blood, collected in connection with sensitization to the hapten diphenylcyclopropenone (DPC). These receptors came from a middle-aged man with alopecia areata. Some clones in this sample may be carry-over from other donors' samples.

This clonotype was picked up many times. The chain has TRBV6-1 and TRBJ1-5; D remains ambiguous. Trimming stripped 10 bases from V and 6 bases from J, with 19 bases between. Germline assignment: CDR1 MNHNS and CDR2 SASEGT. The CDR3 contains 14 residues. As DNA, the CDR3 is TGTGCCACCACCTCGGGGTCGGAGGTTCAGCCCCAGCATTTT. Protein: CATTSGSEVQPQHF.

This clonotype was counted ten times or more. The chain combines TRBV9 with TRBJ1-1, with D unresolved. Germline CDR1 reads SGDLS; CDR2 reads YYNGEE. There are 12 residues in the CDR3. V was cut by 5 bases and J by 3 bases, with 8 bases left in between. This CDR3 reads CASRDQDTEAFF. In DNA form, the CDR3 reads TGTGCCAGCAGAGACCAGGACACTGAAGCTTTCTTT.

Ten or more counts support this clonotype. This rearrangement joins TRBV29-1 to TRBJ2-1; D remains unclear. CDR3 length: 12 residues. Germline CDR1 is SQVTM and CDR2 is ANQGSEA. Trimming removed 1 base at V and 8 bases at J, with 9 bases between. In nucleotides, the CDR3 is TGCAGCGTTGAAGCCGCCGGAGATGAGCAGTTCTTC. It is translated as CSVEAAGDEQFF.

This clonotype has more than one count but fewer than ten. This chain connects TRBV11-2 to TRBJ1-2; 9 positions match TRBD1. V dropped 5 bases and J dropped 0; count of bases not matched to a gene: 4. The CDR3 loop spans 15 amino acids. Germline values: CDR1 SGHAT, CDR2 FQNNGV. CDR3 nucleotide sequence: TGTGCCAGCAGCCCACGACAGGGGGCTAACTATGGCTACACCTTC. Translating gives CASSPRQGANYGYTF. The full variable domain, in which reference TRBV11-2 and TRBJ1-2 provide the parts outside the CDR3, is EAGVAQSPRYKIIEKRQSVAFWCNPISGHATLYWYQQILGQGPKLLIQFQNNGVVDDSQLPKDRFSAERLKGVDSTLKIQPAKLEDSAVYLCASSPRQGANYGYTFGSGTRLTVV.

This clonotype was seen ten or more times. The CDR3 loop reads CASSQRSGASGTPDTQYF. The CDR3 region has the DNA TGTGCCAGCAGCCAAAGATCGGGGGCTAGCGGGACCCCAGATACGCAGTATTTT. The V and J genes are TRBV4-2 and TRBJ2-3; 9 bases agree with TRBD2. V lost 2 bases, J lost 4 bases, and 13 bases stayed unmatched. CDR3 length equals 18 residues. In germline, CDR1 is LGHNA, CDR2 YNFKEQ.